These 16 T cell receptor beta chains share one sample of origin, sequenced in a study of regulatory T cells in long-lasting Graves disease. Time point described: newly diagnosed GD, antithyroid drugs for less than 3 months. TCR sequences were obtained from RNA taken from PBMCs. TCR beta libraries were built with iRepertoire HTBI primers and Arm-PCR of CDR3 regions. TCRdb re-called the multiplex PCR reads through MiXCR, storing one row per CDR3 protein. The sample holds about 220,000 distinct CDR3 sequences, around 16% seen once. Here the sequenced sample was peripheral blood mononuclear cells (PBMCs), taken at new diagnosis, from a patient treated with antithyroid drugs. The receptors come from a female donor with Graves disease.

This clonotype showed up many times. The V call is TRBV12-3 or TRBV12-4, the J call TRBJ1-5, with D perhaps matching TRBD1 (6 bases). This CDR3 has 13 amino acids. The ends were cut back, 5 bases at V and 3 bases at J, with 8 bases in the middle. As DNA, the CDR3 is TGTGCCAGCAGTCAGGGGCTCAATCAGCCCCAGCATTTT. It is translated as CASSQGLNQPQHF.

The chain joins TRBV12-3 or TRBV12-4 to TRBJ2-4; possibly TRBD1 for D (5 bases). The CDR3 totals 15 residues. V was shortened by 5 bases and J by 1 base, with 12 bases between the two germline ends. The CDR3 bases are TGTGCCAGCAGTGAAGGCAGGGCTGCCAAAAACATTCAGTACTTC. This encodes CASSEGRAAKNIQYF.

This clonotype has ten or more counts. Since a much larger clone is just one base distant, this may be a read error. The CDR3 bases are TGTGCCAGCAGCTTAGTGAGGGGTAGCACTGAAGCTTTCTTT. This gives the protein CASSLVRGSTEAFF. The chain combines TRBV7-8 with TRBJ1-1; D may be TRBD1 (5 bases). The length of the CDR3 is 14 residues. CDR1 SGHVS and CDR2 FQNEAQ come from the germline V gene. With 1 base removed from V and 4 bases from J, the gap between germline ends came to 10 bases. Full variable domain (remainder filled in from reference TRBV7-8 and TRBJ1-1): GAGVSQSPRYKVAKRGQDVALRCDPISGHVSLFWYQQALGQGPEFLTYFQNEAQLDKSGLPSDRFFAERPEGSVSTLKIQRTQQEDSAVYLCASSLVRGSTEAFFGQGTRLTVV.

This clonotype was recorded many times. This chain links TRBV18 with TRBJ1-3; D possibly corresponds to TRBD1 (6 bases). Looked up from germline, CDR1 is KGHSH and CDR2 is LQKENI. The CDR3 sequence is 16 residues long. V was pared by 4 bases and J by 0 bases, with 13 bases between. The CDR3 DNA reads TGTGCCAGCTCACTCGACAGGTCCTACTCTGGAAACACCATATATTTT. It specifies CASSLDRSYSGNTIYF.

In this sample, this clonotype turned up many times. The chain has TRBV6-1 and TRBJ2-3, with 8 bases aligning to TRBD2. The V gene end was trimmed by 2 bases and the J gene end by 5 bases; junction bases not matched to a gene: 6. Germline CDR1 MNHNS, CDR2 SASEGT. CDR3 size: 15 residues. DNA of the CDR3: TGTGCCAGCAGTGAACTAGCGGGTCTTGTAGATACGCAGTATTTT. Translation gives CASSELAGLVDTQYF.

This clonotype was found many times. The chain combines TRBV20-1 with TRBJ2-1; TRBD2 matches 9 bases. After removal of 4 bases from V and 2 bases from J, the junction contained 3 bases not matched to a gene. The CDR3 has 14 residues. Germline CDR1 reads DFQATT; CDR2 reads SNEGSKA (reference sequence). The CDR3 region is CSAMTSGAYNEQFF. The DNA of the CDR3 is TGCAGTGCTATGACTAGCGGAGCCTACAATGAGCAGTTCTTC.

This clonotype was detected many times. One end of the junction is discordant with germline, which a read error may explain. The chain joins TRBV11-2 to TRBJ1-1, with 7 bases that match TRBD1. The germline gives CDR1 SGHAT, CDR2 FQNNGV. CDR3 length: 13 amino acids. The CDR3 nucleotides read TGTGCCAGCGGCTTACAGGGGCCCACTGAAGCTTTCTTT. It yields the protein CASGLQGPTEAFF.

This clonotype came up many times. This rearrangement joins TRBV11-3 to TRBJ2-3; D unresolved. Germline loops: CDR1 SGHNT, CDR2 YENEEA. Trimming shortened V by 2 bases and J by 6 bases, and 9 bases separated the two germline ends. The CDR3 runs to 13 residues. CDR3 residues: CASSLLVADTQYF. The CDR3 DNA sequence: TGTGCCAGCAGCTTACTCGTTGCGGATACGCAGTATTTT.

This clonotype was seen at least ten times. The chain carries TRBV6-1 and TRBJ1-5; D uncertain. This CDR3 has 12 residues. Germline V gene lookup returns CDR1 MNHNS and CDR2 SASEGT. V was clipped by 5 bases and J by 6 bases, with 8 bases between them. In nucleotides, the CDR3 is TGTGCCAGCAGTCCGATTGGTCAGCCCCAGCATTTT. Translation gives CASSPIGQPQHF.

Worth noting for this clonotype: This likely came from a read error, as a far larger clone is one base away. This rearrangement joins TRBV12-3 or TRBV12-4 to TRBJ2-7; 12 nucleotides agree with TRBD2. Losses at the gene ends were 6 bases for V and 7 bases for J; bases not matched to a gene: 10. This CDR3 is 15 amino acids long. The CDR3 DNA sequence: TGTGCCAGCAGGGTGACTAGCGGGAGTGCCGATGAGCAGTACTTC. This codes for CASRVTSGSADEQYF.

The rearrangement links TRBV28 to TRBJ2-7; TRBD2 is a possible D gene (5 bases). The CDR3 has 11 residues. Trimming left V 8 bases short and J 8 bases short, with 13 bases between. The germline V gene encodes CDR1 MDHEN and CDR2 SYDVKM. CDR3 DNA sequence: TGTGCCAGCCATCTTGGAGGCCAGCAGTACTTC. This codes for CASHLGGQQYF.

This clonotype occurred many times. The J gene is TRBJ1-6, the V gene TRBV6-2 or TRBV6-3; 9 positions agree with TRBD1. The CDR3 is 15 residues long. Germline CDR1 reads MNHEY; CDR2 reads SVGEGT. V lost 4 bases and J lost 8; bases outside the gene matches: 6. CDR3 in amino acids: CASSLVGTGYSPLHF. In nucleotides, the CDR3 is TGTGCCAGCAGTTTGGTCGGGACAGGGTATTCACCCCTCCACTTT.

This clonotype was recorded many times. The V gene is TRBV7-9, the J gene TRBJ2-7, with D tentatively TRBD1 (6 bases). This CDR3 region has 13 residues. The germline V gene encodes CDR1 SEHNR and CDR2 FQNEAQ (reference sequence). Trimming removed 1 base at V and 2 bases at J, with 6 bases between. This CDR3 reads CASSLGTAYEQYF. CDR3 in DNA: TGTGCCAGCAGCTTAGGGACAGCCTACGAGCAGTACTTC.

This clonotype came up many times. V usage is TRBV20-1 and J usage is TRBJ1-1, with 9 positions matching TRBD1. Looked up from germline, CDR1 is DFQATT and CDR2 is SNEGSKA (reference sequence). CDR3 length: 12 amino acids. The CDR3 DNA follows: TGCAGGGCACCGGACAGGGGATCTGAAGCTTTCTTT. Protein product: CRAPDRGSEAFF.

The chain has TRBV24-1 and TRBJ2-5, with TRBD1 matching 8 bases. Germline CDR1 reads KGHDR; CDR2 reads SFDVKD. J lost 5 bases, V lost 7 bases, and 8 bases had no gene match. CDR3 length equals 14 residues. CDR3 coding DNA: TGTGCCACCAGCAGTTCAGGGGGCGAGGAGACCCAGTACTTC. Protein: CATSSSGGEETQYF.

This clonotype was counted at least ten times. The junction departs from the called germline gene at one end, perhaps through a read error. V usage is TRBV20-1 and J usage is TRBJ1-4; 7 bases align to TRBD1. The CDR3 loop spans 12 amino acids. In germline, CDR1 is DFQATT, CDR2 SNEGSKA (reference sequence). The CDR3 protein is CVATGSNEKLFF. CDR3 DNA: TGTGTCGCGACAGGGAGCAATGAAAAACTGTTTTTT.